This TCR beta chain was sequenced for a study of beta chain features in type 1 diabetes. Roughly 100 mL of blood, on average, came from one heparinised draw per donor. CD4+ cells of the naive, central memory, regulatory and stem cell-like memory types were sorted via CD45RO/CCR7/CD25/CD127/CD95/CD27. General study results and limits: Within each of all four CD4+ subsets, Type 1 diabetes patients had TCRB CDR3s that were moderately but significantly shorter.

Reverse transcription of all isolated RNA meant that expressed TCRB transcripts were sequenced. Measured with immunoSEQ multiplex PCR; TCRdb has only the in-frame clones, and not every one. Altogether 300,000 or so clones are present, roughly 14% being singletons, with the ten largest covering roughly 0.015%. This clone was picked up a small number of times. Its target is unknown. The sequence derives from a woman under 30 with type 1 diabetes. Sequencing was done on a sample of naive CD4+ T cells from blood.

CDR3 loop: CASSMGTGGFHGNRPQHF. In DNA, the CDR3 is TGTGCCAGTAGTATGGGGACAGGGGGCTTCCACGGAAATAGGCCCCAGCATTTT. This rearrangement joins TRBV19 to TRBJ1-5, with 12 positions matching TRBD1. The germline V gene encodes CDR1 LNHDA and CDR2 SQIVND (reference sequence). The trim removed 3 bases at V and 9 bases at J, leaving 15 bases unmatched. The CDR3 covers 18 residues.